Included here is one TCR beta chain sequence, with context. The sample belongs to a study of blood T cell repertoires in COVID-19. As for the study in general: Italy, Spain and the United States were the sources of the convalescent and acute COVID-19 samples. Sources were T cells, B-cell-depleted T cells, or PBMCs; the material itself was cDNA or gDNA.

Original analysis: Nucleated cell number was recorded as an estimate derived from reference gene primer amplification. The assay was immunoSEQ multiplex PCR, and TCRdb's table has in-frame clones only and misses some. D and trimming come from the DNA, and the V and J calls and clone size come from that table. Of roughly 380,000 clones in the sample, about 85% were seen once. The sequenced material came from peripheral blood. The sequence came from a woman aged 18-29 years with acute or convalescent COVID-19.

The CDR3, as DNA: TGTGCCATCAGTGAGTCAACTAGCGGGTACAATGAGCAGTTCTTC. Translated: CAISESTSGYNEQFF. The rearrangement uses TRBV10-3 and TRBJ2-1, with 9 bases matching TRBD2. Germline CDR1 ENHRY, CDR2 SYGVKD. V lost 0 bases, J lost 4 bases, and 1 base stayed unmatched. The CDR3 covers 15 residues.